This T cell receptor beta chain derives from a study of early T cells in non-severe SARS-CoV-2 infection. Attachment of unique molecular identifiers was made to individual cDNA molecules. TCRdb redid the calling of the 5' RACE reads with MiXCR, one entry per CDR3 protein. The sample includes about 90,000 distinct CDR3 sequences, 12% of them seen just once. From germline, CDR1 is DFQATT and CDR2 SNEGSKA (reference sequence). Unmatched junction bases numbered 5, after V lost 4 bases and J lost 1 base. The CDR3 totals 17 residues. This chain links TRBV20-1 with TRBJ2-2; 14 nucleotides line up with TRBD2. The specimen was whole blood, collected at baseline. The receptor comes from an adult who was a healthcare worker with PCR-confirmed SARS-CoV-2 infection or an uninfected control (not recorded which). CDR3 DNA: TGCAGTGCTAAGGGACTAGCGGGGGCCTGGAACACCGGGGAGCTGTTTTTT. Protein: CSAKGLAGAWNTGELFF.